One sample yielded the 17 T cell receptor beta chains listed below, sequenced in a study of monozygotic twins with inflammatory bowel disease. From the 5' RACE reads, TCRdb lists one entry per CDR3 protein and no DNA. The data include some 440,000 distinct CDR3 sequences; the top ten clones carry 2% to 3%. The sequencing input was blood. The receptors stem from a human donor with ulcerative colitis or Crohn's disease, or a healthy co-twin of an affected twin (not recorded which).

The rearrangement uses TRBV5-1 and TRBJ2-5; TCRdb calls TRBD1, which cannot be checked without DNA. The CDR3 totals 13 residues. CDR1 SGHRS and CDR2 YFSETQ come from the germline V gene. The CDR3 loop is CASSLDPEETQYF.

The chain uses TRBV2 and TRBJ2-3; TCRdb calls TRBD1, which cannot be checked without DNA. Germline V lookup: CDR1 SNHLY, CDR2 FYNNEI. The CDR3 loop spans 15 amino acids. The CDR3 sequence: CASSVPGGETDTQYF.

V and J are TRBV29-1 and TRBJ2-3; there is no DNA to check the TCRdb D call of TRBD2. Germline CDR1 and CDR2: SQVTM and ANQGSEA. This CDR3 has 13 amino acids. The CDR3 protein is CSVEQKLAGGQYF.

The chain joins TRBV24-1 to TRBJ2-6. Germline lookup yields CDR1 KGHDR and CDR2 SFDVKD. The CDR3 is 14 residues long. Here the CDR3 reads CATSDNRGGNVLTF.

This rearrangement joins TRBV6-2 or TRBV6-3 to TRBJ2-2; TCRdb's assignment of TRBD2 cannot be checked, as there is no DNA. Germline lookup yields CDR1 MNHEY and CDR2 SVGEGT. The CDR3 is 15 amino acids. The CDR3 region is CASRQLADNTGELFF.

V gene TRBV20-1 combines with J gene TRBJ2-6. CDR1 and CDR2 (germline): DFQATT, SNEGSKA (reference sequence). The CDR3 has 15 amino acids. The CDR3 loop is CSARGIVSGANVLTF.

The V gene is TRBV28, the J gene TRBJ2-1; the TRBD1 assignment by TCRdb is unverifiable without DNA. Germline CDR1 is MDHEN and CDR2 is SYDVKM. The CDR3 sequence is 15 residues long. CDR3 sequence: CASSTWTGTTNEQFF.

CDR3 in amino acids: CASRPATGGSPLHF. This sequence joins TRBV28 and TRBJ1-6. CDR3 size: 14 residues. The germline V gene has CDR1 MDHEN and CDR2 SYDVKM. Full variable domain (outside the CDR3, taken from reference TRBV28 and TRBJ1-6): DVKVTQSSRYLVKRTGEKVFLECVQDMDHENMFWYRQDPGLGLRLIYFSYDVKMKEKGDIPEGYSVSREKKERFSLILESASTNQTSMYLCASRPATGGSPLHFGNGTRLTVT.

The chain combines TRBV6-6 with TRBJ1-1; TCRdb names TRBD1, which stays unverified in the absence of DNA. The germline gives CDR1 MNHNY, CDR2 SVGAGI (reference sequence). This CDR3 is built from 14 residues. CDR3 sequence reads: CASTRTAPNTEAFF.

The chain carries TRBV20-1 and TRBJ1-2. The CDR3 totals 16 residues. Germline CDR1 is DFQATT and CDR2 is SNEGSKA (reference sequence). CDR3 protein: CSAPSGGAHFGYGYTF.

The genes are TRBV25-1 and TRBJ2-7; TCRdb reports TRBD1, a call that lacks DNA to check it against. Germline V lookup: CDR1 MGHDK, CDR2 SYGVNS. The CDR3 extends over 15 amino acids. CDR3 sequence: CASSDPQGRSYEQYF.

The CDR3 here is CSVVGVSVLDTQYF. The rearrangement links TRBV29-1 to TRBJ2-3; TCRdb calls TRBD2, which cannot be checked without DNA. Germline CDR1 and CDR2: SQVTM and ANQGSEA. CDR3 size: 14 residues.

The CDR3 reads CASSQRGARGVDTQYF. V is TRBV3-1 and J is TRBJ2-3; absent DNA, TCRdb's TRBD1 call cannot be checked. The length of the CDR3 is 16 residues. In germline, CDR1 is LGHDT, CDR2 YNNKEL (reference sequence).

This chain links TRBV5-1 with TRBJ2-1. Germline-derived CDR1 and CDR2 are SGHRS and YFSETQ. The CDR3 extends over 11 amino acids. The CDR3 region is CASSLGYEQFF. Together with reference TRBV5-1 and TRBJ2-1, the CDR3 gives the full variable domain: KAGVTQTPRYLIKTRGQQVTLSCSPISGHRSVSWYQQTPGQGLQFLFEYFSETQRNKGNFPGRFSGRQFSNSRSEMNVSTLELGDSALYLCASSLGYEQFFGPGTRLTVL.

The chain is built from TRBV4-2 and TRBJ1-1. The CDR3 spans 16 residues. The germline V gene has CDR1 LGHNA and CDR2 YNFKEQ. The CDR3 protein is CASSQSGGIMNTEAFF.

The chain recombines TRBV12-3 or TRBV12-4 with TRBJ2-5; the TRBD2 assignment by TCRdb is unverifiable without DNA. The CDR3 is made up of 20 amino acids. The CDR3 loop is CASSPVLSGPGSIYQETQYF.

The V call is TRBV20-1, the J call TRBJ2-7. CDR3 length equals 14 residues. Germline V gene data show CDR1 as DFQATT and CDR2 as SNEGSKA (reference sequence). The chain's CDR3 is CSAGITGKNYEQYF.